This T cell receptor beta chain was profiled in a study of T cells in localized non-small cell lung cancer. The table came from immunoSEQ multiplex PCR; TCRdb's copy has only in-frame clones and leaves some out. The top ten clones hold 5.2% of a sample with around 50,000 clones, 80% to 90% of them seen once. General study findings and limits: Elevated circulating T cell density in blood was associated with longer overall survival. In uninvolved adjacent lung, T cell clonality reached its highest value, exceeding tumor.

Turning to this clone: What it recognizes is unknown.

Germline values: CDR1 SGHRS, CDR2 YFSETQ. V shed 5 bases, J shed 0 bases, and the junction held 5 bases outside the gene matches. The CDR3 is made up of 15 amino acids. The specimen was peripheral blood, collected before any cancer treatment. The V and J genes are TRBV5-1 and TRBJ1-5, with 7 bases that match TRBD1. The source of this sequence is a woman aged 35-75 years with stage I lung adenocarcinoma. CDR3 bases: TGCGCCAGCAGTTACACAGGGGATAGCAATCAGCCCCAGCATTTT. Amino acid sequence: CASSYTGDSNQPQHF.